This T cell receptor (beta chain) derives from a study of CD8 T cells in Susac syndrome. Random hexamers were used to reverse transcribe an amount of about 0.45 to 1 ug RNA. TCRdb ran MiXCR on the immunoSEQ multiplex PCR reads and lists one entry per CDR3 protein. Of some 130,000 distinct CDR3 sequences listed, approximately 95% are singletons. Sequencing of TCR beta was carried out in blood CD8+ and CD4+ T cells. Sequencing input: CD8+ T cells from PBMCs. The TCR was taken from a human donor with Susac syndrome.

This CDR3 reads CASGPGTSTQETQYF. In DNA, the CDR3 is TGTGCTAGTGGCCCGGGGACTAGCACGCAAGAGACCCAGTACTTC. J is TRBJ2-5 and V is TRBV12-5; TRBD2 aligns across 9 bases. Germline loops: CDR1 LGHNT, CDR2 FRNRAP. V shed 6 bases and J 2 bases; nucleotides not matched to a gene: 7. CDR3 size: 15 residues. Together with reference TRBV12-5 and TRBJ2-5, the CDR3 gives the full variable domain: DARVTQTPRHKVTEMGQEVTMRCQPILGHNTVFWYRQTMMQGLELLAYFRNRAPLDDSGMPKDRFSAEMPDATLATLKIQPSEPRDSAVYFCASGPGTSTQETQYFGPGTRLLVL.